This TCR beta chain emerged from a study of neurological immune-mediated disorders. The cDNA was generated by 5'RACE with 10-nucleotide random UMIs. One entry per CDR3 protein, called by TCRdb with MiXCR from the 5' RACE reads. Of fewer than 25,000 distinct CDR3 sequences listed, less than 15% are singletons. This clonotype was recorded at least ten times. Trimming cost V 5 bases and J 2 bases, with 13 bases left between them. CDR3 size: 15 residues. In germline, CDR1 is SGHTA, CDR2 FQGNSA. The unsorted libraries originated from 2 million PBMCs kept at -80 C. Sequences were obtained from PBMCs. The sequence was obtained from a woman between 55 and 75 years old with HTLV-1-associated myelopathy (HAM/TSP). V gene TRBV7-2 combines with J gene TRBJ2-1, with D perhaps TRBD2 (5 bases). The CDR3 DNA sequence: TGTGCCAGCAGCCCGGGGAACCCGCCCTACAATGAGCAGTTCTTC. This gives the protein CASSPGNPPYNEQFF.